This T cell receptor (beta chain) was captured by sequencing in a study of shared clonotypes between healthy human individuals. General study points: The represented genetic and exposure-history diversity was limited by the small number of donors.

This CDR3 spans 14 amino acids. The ends lost 5 bases at V and 7 bases at J; junction bases unmatched: 6. Germline CDR1 reads LNHDA; CDR2 reads SQIVND (reference sequence). The authors ran unsorted PBMC replicate PCRs on 250 to 350 ng DNA, tens of thousands of T cell genomes. Study processing details: For the immunoSEQ data, sequences were junction-only without quality scores, so filtering differed. Sequencing was performed with immunoSEQ multiplex PCR; in TCRdb, only in-frame clones are kept and a portion is missing. V and J calls and clone size are those listed in that table; D and trimming were worked out from the DNA. Of around 530,000 clones listed, roughly 79% are singletons. This clone was picked up many times. The antigen is undetermined.

The chain employs TRBV19 and TRBJ2-2; TRBD1 matches 8 bases. This clonotype was sampled from a middle-aged woman in good health. Some clones in this sample may be carry-over from other donors' samples. Specimen: PBMCs. The DNA for the CDR3 is TGTGCCAGTAGTGCCCTGACAGGGGACGGGGAGCTGTTTTTT. Translating gives CASSALTGDGELFF.